This TCR beta chain stems from a study of circulating and synovial CD4+ cells in juvenile arthritis. The repertoire was sequenced with immunoSEQ multiplex PCR; TCRdb's copy has only in-frame clones and lacks some. This table holds over 30,000 clones, approximately 94% found once. Donors were patients with active juvenile idiopathic arthritis. Study-level findings and limits: Measured synovium overlap likely understates the true shared repertoire. CPL and bulk CD4 samples differed at least tenfold in T cell genomes. These blood cells shared more CDR3 sequences with synovium than bulk blood.

V lost 7 bases, J lost 0 bases, and 9 bases stayed unmatched. Germline V gene lookup returns CDR1 SQVTM and CDR2 ANQGSEA. The CDR3 runs to 17 residues. Notes on this clone: Its cognate antigen is unknown.

The sequenced sample was CD4+ T cells from blood. The receptor was isolated from a human donor with juvenile idiopathic arthritis. The chain recombines TRBV29-1 with TRBJ2-6, with 10 nucleotides matching TRBD1. As DNA, the CDR3 is TGCAGCGCACGGGGACAGGGGTATGGCTCTGGGGCCAACGTCCTGACTTTC. Amino acid sequence: CSARGQGYGSGANVLTF.